Below, 30 T cell receptor beta chains from the same sample are listed, as sequenced in a study of shared clonotypes between healthy human individuals. Assay used: immunoSEQ multiplex PCR; TCRdb lists only in-frame clones, some missing. The sample holds 2 million to 3 million clones, more than 85% seen once. The sequenced sample was naive CD4+ T cells from PBMCs. The sample's subset: CD45RA+ positively selected. The receptors stem from a man younger than 35 in good health. Some clones in this sample may be carry-over from other donors' samples.

The V gene is TRBV5-1, the J gene TRBJ1-4, with 8 bases aligning to TRBD1. J was trimmed by 4 bases and V by 4 bases; bases with no gene match: 9. Germline V lookup: CDR1 SGHRS, CDR2 YFSETQ. The CDR3 is 16 residues long. The CDR3 sequence is CASSIGQGVFNEKLFF. CDR3 nucleotide sequence: TGCGCCAGCAGCATCGGACAGGGCGTTTTTAATGAAAAACTGTTTTTT.

This clone was counted a few times. The chain couples TRBV27 to TRBJ1-1; D gene ambiguous. CDR1 is MNHEY and CDR2 is SMNVEV in the germline V gene (reference sequence). V was trimmed by 4 bases and J by 6 bases, leaving 18 bases between them. The length of the CDR3 is 15 residues. CDR3 DNA sequence: TGTGCCAGCAGTTCGGTCAGAAGCGGCTACGCTGAAGCTTTCTTT. It yields the protein CASSSVRSGYAEAFF.

This chain connects TRBV5-5 to TRBJ2-2, with 10 bases aligning to TRBD1. V shed 4 bases, J shed 4 bases, and the junction held 4 bases outside the gene matches. Germline CDR1 reads SGHKS; CDR2 reads YYEKEE (reference sequence). CDR3 length: 15 residues. CDR3 region: CASSARTGGTGELFF. CDR3 sequence (DNA): TGTGCCAGCAGCGCCCGGACAGGGGGCACCGGGGAGCTGTTTTTT.

V is TRBV9 and J is TRBJ2-7; the match to TRBD1 covers 8 bases. With V trimmed by 0 bases and J by 6 bases, 5 bases remained unmatched. Germline assignment: CDR1 SGDLS and CDR2 YYNGEE. The CDR3 runs to 14 residues. In nucleotides, the CDR3 is TGTGCCAGCAGCGTAGCGGGACAGGCAATCGAGCAGTACTTC. Amino acids: CASSVAGQAIEQYF.

As concerns this clone: The sample has other DNA sequences that encode this CDR3 too. The chain joins TRBV6-1 to TRBJ1-5, with D perhaps matching TRBD1 (5 bases). The CDR3 covers 15 residues. The germline gives CDR1 MNHNS, CDR2 SASEGT. Trimming pared 0 bases from V and 0 bases from J, leaving 6 bases between. The CDR3 here is CASSEARDSNQPQHF. The CDR3 bases are TGTGCCAGCAGTGAAGCCAGGGATAGCAATCAGCCCCAGCATTTT.

The rearrangement joins TRBV7-9 to TRBJ2-3; 10 bases are a match to TRBD2. The germline V gene has CDR1 SEHNR and CDR2 FQNEAQ (reference sequence). V was clipped by 5 bases and J by 5 bases; unmatched bases: 10. The CDR3 is made up of 16 amino acids. As DNA, the CDR3 is TGTGCCAGCAGCCCCCGGAGGACTAGCGGCCAAGATACGCAGTATTTT. The encoded protein is CASSPRRTSGQDTQYF. Full variable domain (remainder filled in from reference TRBV7-9 and TRBJ2-3): DTGVSQNPRHKITKRGQNVTFRCDPISEHNRLYWYRQTLGQGPEFLTYFQNEAQLEKSRLLSDRFSAERPKGSFSTLEIQRTEQGDSAMYLCASSPRRTSGQDTQYFGPGTRLTVL.

The chain employs TRBV7-8 and TRBJ1-1, with TRBD1 as a possible D gene (6 bases). The CDR3 loop spans 16 amino acids. Germline CDR1 is SGHVS and CDR2 is FQNEAQ. V was shortened by 5 bases and J by 0 bases, with 16 bases between the two germline ends. The DNA of the CDR3 is TGTGCCAGCAGCCCGAGGGGGACACGTATGAACACTGAAGCTTTCTTT. This translates into CASSPRGTRMNTEAFF. Using reference TRBV7-8 and TRBJ1-1 for the parts outside the CDR3, the full variable domain is GAGVSQSPRYKVAKRGQDVALRCDPISGHVSLFWYQQALGQGPEFLTYFQNEAQLDKSGLPSDRFFAERPEGSVSTLKIQRTQQEDSAVYLCASSPRGTRMNTEAFFGQGTRLTVV.

The J gene is TRBJ1-2, the V gene TRBV7-2, with D unresolved. The CDR3 has 14 amino acids. V lost 5 bases and J 1 base, leaving 11 bases between the germline ends. Germline-derived CDR1 and CDR2 are SGHTA and FQGNSA. CDR3 residues: CASSHRRDNYGYTF. As DNA, the CDR3 is TGTGCCAGCAGCCACCGCCGGGATAACTATGGCTACACCTTC.

DNA of the CDR3: TGTGCCAGCAGCTTGGGCAGTGCAGATACGCAGTATTTT. This encodes CASSLGSADTQYF. The chain uses TRBV7-9 and TRBJ2-3; D is unresolved. V was clipped by 3 bases and J by 4 bases, with 8 bases between them. Germline loops: CDR1 SEHNR, CDR2 FQNEAQ (reference sequence). CDR3 length equals 13 residues. The whole variable domain, filled in from reference TRBV7-9 and TRBJ2-3, reads DTGVSQNPRHKITKRGQNVTFRCDPISEHNRLYWYRQTLGQGPEFLTYFQNEAQLEKSRLLSDRFSAERPKGSFSTLEIQRTEQGDSAMYLCASSLGSADTQYFGPGTRLTVL.

The rearrangement uses TRBV5-1 and TRBJ2-7, with D perhaps TRBD1 (5 bases). Trimming left V 2 bases short and J 5 bases short, with 14 bases between. The germline CDR1 and CDR2 sequences are SGHRS and YFSETQ. The CDR3 spans 14 residues. Written as DNA, the CDR3 is TGCGCCAGCAGCTTAAACCCTACAGGTCACGAGCAGTACTTC. Residues: CASSLNPTGHEQYF.

This chain connects TRBV28 to TRBJ2-6; 7 bases are a match to TRBD1. V was clipped by 3 bases and J by 1 base; unmatched bases: 9. There are 18 residues in the CDR3. Germline values: CDR1 MDHEN, CDR2 SYDVKM. CDR3 region: CASSLISGGHSGANVLTF. The CDR3 region has the DNA TGTGCCAGCAGTTTGATTTCAGGGGGACATTCTGGGGCCAACGTCCTGACTTTC.

This rearrangement joins TRBV28 to TRBJ1-1; 11 nucleotides line up with TRBD1. J lost 1 base, V lost 8 bases, and 3 bases had no gene match. CDR1 is MDHEN and CDR2 is SYDVKM in the germline V gene. The CDR3 length is 14 residues. The DNA for the CDR3 is TGTGCCAGCTGGACAGGGGGCCGGAACACTGAAGCTTTCTTT. Translated: CASWTGGRNTEAFF.

The count of this clone is one. The sample has other DNA sequences that encode this CDR3 too. The genes are TRBV5-1 and TRBJ1-2; no clear D gene. Germline values: CDR1 SGHRS, CDR2 YFSETQ. The CDR3 loop spans 13 amino acids. Deletions cut 1 base from V and 1 base from J, with 5 bases between. The CDR3 DNA reads as TGCGCCAGCAGCTTGACCAGTAACTATGGCTACACCTTC. This codes for CASSLTSNYGYTF.

A remark on this clone: Other DNA sequences from this sample encode an identical CDR3 as well. The chain joins TRBV29-1 to TRBJ2-7; D might be TRBD1 or TRBD2, each matching 5 bases. Trimming left V 3 bases short and J 6 bases short, with 12 bases between. This CDR3 contains 12 residues. CDR1 is SQVTM, CDR2 ANQGSEA, per germline. The CDR3: CSVESSGGEQYF. The CDR3 nucleotides are TGCAGCGTTGAGTCGTCTGGGGGCGAGCAGTACTTC.

The V and J genes are TRBV7-3 and TRBJ2-3, with no clear D. Germline CDR1 and CDR2: SGHTA and FQGTGA. The V end was cut by 5 bases, the J end by 8 bases, with 11 bases between. This CDR3 region has 12 residues. This chain's CDR3 is CASSTGPGTQYF. Written as DNA, the CDR3 is TGTGCCAGCAGCACCGGGCCCGGTACGCAGTATTTT.

Only one count was recorded for this clone. At the DNA level, this CDR3 is encoded by other sequences in the same sample as well. The rearrangement links TRBV9 to TRBJ1-5; D remains ambiguous. Trimming removed 0 bases at V and 5 bases at J, with 6 bases between. Germline loops: CDR1 SGDLS, CDR2 YYNGEE. This CDR3 spans 13 amino acids. CDR3 sequence: CASSVGRDQPQHF. The CDR3 DNA reads TGTGCCAGCAGCGTAGGGCGGGATCAGCCCCAGCATTTT.

The chain is built from TRBV5-1 and TRBJ1-1; D not resolved. Trimming left V 0 bases short and J 5 bases short, with 14 bases between. This CDR3 has 15 residues. Germline V gene data show CDR1 as SGHRS and CDR2 as YFSETQ. The CDR3 reads CASSLGTAGVTEAFF. The DNA for the CDR3 is TGCGCCAGCAGCTTGGGAACGGCTGGGGTAACTGAAGCTTTCTTT.

A single count supports this clone. This sequence joins TRBV4-2 and TRBJ2-3; 7 nucleotides line up with TRBD2. CDR3 length: 17 residues. V shed 0 bases, J shed 4 bases, and the junction held 10 bases outside the gene matches. From germline, CDR1 is LGHNA and CDR2 YNFKEQ. The CDR3 region is CASSQDGRREFPDTQYF. In nucleotides, the CDR3 is TGTGCCAGCAGCCAAGATGGGCGGCGGGAGTTTCCAGATACGCAGTATTTT.

This clone was seen once. The chain recombines TRBV15 with TRBJ2-1; D assignment may be TRBD1 or TRBD2 (6 bases each). The CDR3 is 14 residues long. Germline-derived CDR1 and CDR2 are LNHNV and YYDKDF (reference sequence). With 4 bases removed from V and 10 bases from J, the gap between germline ends came to 17 bases. The CDR3 DNA reads TGTGCCACCAGCATCACCGGGGGCAGGGAGGAGCAGTTCTTC. Translated, it gives CATSITGGREEQFF.

The rearrangement joins TRBV9 to TRBJ1-4; maybe TRBD1 (6 bases). This CDR3 contains 15 residues. Germline V gives CDR1 SGDLS, CDR2 YYNGEE. Between the trimmed V and J ends, which lost 3 bases and 6 bases, there was a span of 15 bases. This CDR3 reads CASSERGGGDEKLFF. The DNA for the CDR3 is TGTGCCAGCAGCGAAAGAGGGGGAGGAGATGAAAAACTGTTTTTT.

The chain joins TRBV5-4 to TRBJ2-1; 9 bases match TRBD1. Germline V CDR1 and CDR2: SGHNT, YYREEE (reference sequence). V shed 0 bases, J shed 3 bases, and the junction held 7 bases outside the gene matches. CDR3 length: 17 amino acids. The CDR3, as DNA: TGTGCCAGCAGCTTGGGGGTGACAGGGGGGCTCTACAATGAGCAGTTCTTC. Translated: CASSLGVTGGLYNEQFF.

Of note for this clone: Relative to the germline gene, one junction end is altered; a read error may explain this. This same CDR3 is encoded by further DNA sequences in the sample. V and J are TRBV18 and TRBJ2-1; D is perhaps TRBD1 (5 bases). Germline lookup yields CDR1 KGHSH and CDR2 LQKENI. This CDR3 contains 12 residues. CDR3 DNA: TGTGCCAGCTCTCCACAGGTTAATGAGCAGTTCTTC. It encodes CASSPQVNEQFF. The whole variable domain, filled in from reference TRBV18 and TRBJ2-1, reads NAGVMQNPRHLVRRRGQEARLRCSPMKGHSHVYWYRQLPEEGLKFMVYLQKENIIDESGMPKERFSAEFPKEGPSILRIQQVVRGDSAAYFCASSPQVNEQFFGPGTRLTVL.

The V and J genes are TRBV2 and TRBJ2-1; possible D gene TRBD1, 5 bases. Trimming left V 3 bases short and J 8 bases short, with 8 bases between. The V gene's germline CDR1 is SNHLY and CDR2 FYNNEI. The CDR3 contains 12 residues. The CDR3 loop reads CASSDTGHEQFF. CDR3 DNA sequence: TGTGCCAGCAGTGACACAGGTCATGAGCAGTTCTTC.

The chain uses TRBV28 and TRBJ1-4; 9 positions match TRBD1. Germline trimming cut 4 bases from V and 7 bases from J; bases unmatched to any gene: 7. There are 15 residues in the CDR3. Per germline, CDR1 MDHEN and CDR2 SYDVKM. The CDR3: CASSYRGQRGEKLFF. The CDR3 DNA is TGTGCCAGCAGTTACAGGGGGCAGCGGGGTGAAAAACTGTTTTTT.

A word on this clone: The same CDR3 also results from other DNA sequences found in this sample. The rearrangement uses TRBV7-8 and TRBJ2-3; D is unclear. The CDR3 covers 14 residues. Trimming left V 1 base short and J 6 bases short, with 11 bases between. Germline V CDR1 and CDR2: SGHVS, FQNEAQ. Here the CDR3 reads CASSLVLRPDTQYF. The CDR3 bases are TGTGCCAGCAGCTTAGTACTTCGGCCGGATACGCAGTATTTT. Full variable domain (rest looked up from reference TRBV7-8 and TRBJ2-3): GAGVSQSPRYKVAKRGQDVALRCDPISGHVSLFWYQQALGQGPEFLTYFQNEAQLDKSGLPSDRFFAERPEGSVSTLKIQRTQQEDSAVYLCASSLVLRPDTQYFGPGTRLTVL.

This chain uses TRBV30 with TRBJ2-7; D may correspond to TRBD1 or TRBD2 (5 bases each). This CDR3 comprises 13 residues. Germline V gene data show CDR1 as GTSNPN and CDR2 as SVGIG (reference sequence). V shed 2 bases and J shed 6 bases, with 14 bases lying between them. CDR3 in DNA: TGTGCCTGGAGTCCGACCGGGACGGGCGAGCAGTACTTC. It encodes CAWSPTGTGEQYF.

Points on this clone: Different DNA sequences within this sample yield the same CDR3. The gene calls are TRBV28 and TRBJ1-2, with D uncertain. Germline values: CDR1 MDHEN, CDR2 SYDVKM. The germline V and J ends were trimmed by 2 bases and 2 bases, with 6 bases remaining between them. CDR3 length equals 13 residues. The CDR3 region is CASSLRTNYGYTF. The CDR3 DNA is TGTGCCAGCAGTTTAAGGACCAACTATGGCTACACCTTC.

The rearrangement links TRBV7-3 to TRBJ2-2; TRBD1 matches at 8 bases. The CDR3 has 16 amino acids. After removal of 5 bases from V and 2 bases from J, the junction contained 7 bases not matched to a gene. CDR1 and CDR2 from the germline V gene are SGHTA and FQGTGA. CDR3 residues: CASSPGGASNTGELFF. The CDR3 coding sequence is TGTGCCAGCAGCCCAGGGGGCGCCTCTAACACCGGGGAGCTGTTTTTT.

The sample holds one count of this clone. The chain couples TRBV27 to TRBJ2-7, with D perhaps matching TRBD1 (6 bases). This CDR3 is 15 amino acids long. Germline values: CDR1 MNHEY, CDR2 SMNVEV (reference sequence). The germline V and J ends were trimmed by 2 bases and 2 bases, with 13 bases remaining between them. CDR3 DNA: TGTGCCAGCAGTTTAATTCAGGGGATACCCTACGAGCAGTACTTC. Protein product: CASSLIQGIPYEQYF.

V and J are TRBV7-9 and TRBJ1-6; D might be TRBD1 (5 bases). V gave up 1 base and J gave up 7 bases, with 11 bases separating them. CDR1 is SEHNR and CDR2 is FQNEAQ in the germline V gene (reference sequence). This CDR3 comprises 15 residues. CDR3 sequence (DNA): TGTGCCAGCAGCTTAGAGACAGCATTGAATTCACCCCTCCACTTT. Protein: CASSLETALNSPLHF.